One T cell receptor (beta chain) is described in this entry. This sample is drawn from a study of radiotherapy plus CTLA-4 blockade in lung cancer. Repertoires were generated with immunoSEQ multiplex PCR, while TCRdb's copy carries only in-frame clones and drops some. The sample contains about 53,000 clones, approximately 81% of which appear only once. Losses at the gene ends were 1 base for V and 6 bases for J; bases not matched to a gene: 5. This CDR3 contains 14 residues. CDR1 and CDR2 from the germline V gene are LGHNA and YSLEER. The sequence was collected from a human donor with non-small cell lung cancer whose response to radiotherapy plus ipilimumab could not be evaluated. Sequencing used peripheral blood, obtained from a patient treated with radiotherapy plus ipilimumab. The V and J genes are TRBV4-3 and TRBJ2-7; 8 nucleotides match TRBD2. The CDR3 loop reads CASSQVSGGPEQYF. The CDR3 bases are TGCGCCAGCAGCCAAGTGTCGGGAGGGCCCGAGCAGTACTTC.